This T cell receptor beta chain was sequenced in a study of cytomegalovirus exposure and HLA in healthy donors. CDR1 and CDR2 from the germline V gene are SGDLS and YYNGEE. CDR3 length: 13 residues. The V and J ends lost 5 bases and 1 base, in that order; junction bases with no gene match: 2. Use of 60 Vbeta and 13 Jbeta primers characterized the PCR. Sequencing was performed with immunoSEQ multiplex PCR; in TCRdb, only in-frame clones are kept and a portion is missing. The sample carries fewer than 120,000 clones, over 60% recorded once. The receptor's source is a woman aged 55-69 years in good health and CMV-seropositive. The chain uses TRBV9 and TRBJ1-1; 7 bases align to TRBD1. Source material: PBMCs. Here the CDR3 DNA reads TGTGCCAGCAGTAGGACAGGGAACACTGAAGCTTTCTTT. Translated: CASSRTGNTEAFF.